The 8 T cell receptor beta chains in this list originate from one sample, sequenced in a study of radiation and T cells in renal cell carcinoma. TCRdb keeps only in-frame clones here, not all; method: immunoSEQ multiplex PCR. Counted here are more than 8,000 clones, roughly 69% occurring once; the ten biggest clones make up 20%. Treatment reported: treatment-naive control, cytoreductive nephrectomy. Source: tumor tissue, taken from a patient whose treatment was nephrectomy without radiotherapy. The receptors come from a man aged 55 to 70 with renal cell carcinoma.

This clone came up a few times. This chain links TRBV5-1 with TRBJ1-2; 7 bases are shared with TRBD1. The CDR3 contains 15 residues. V was clipped by 2 bases and J by 5 bases; unmatched bases: 9. The germline CDR1 and CDR2 sequences are SGHRS and YFSETQ. The CDR3 reads CASSLDPGGDYGYTF. The CDR3 DNA sequence: TGCGCCAGCAGCTTAGACCCAGGGGGTGATTATGGCTACACCTTC.

The V call is TRBV7-9, the J call TRBJ2-5; 8 nucleotides match TRBD2. After removal of 0 bases from V and 4 bases from J, the junction contained 4 bases not matched to a gene. CDR3 length: 15 residues. CDR1 is SEHNR, CDR2 FQNEAQ, per germline (reference sequence). The CDR3 loop is CASSLASGGGETQYF. The CDR3 DNA follows: TGTGCCAGCAGCTTAGCCAGCGGGGGAGGAGAGACCCAGTACTTC.

The chain recombines TRBV5-6 with TRBJ2-1; D unresolved. V lost 0 bases, J lost 8 bases, and 6 bases lay in between. Germline V gene data show CDR1 as SGHDT and CDR2 as YYEEEE. The CDR3 is 12 amino acids. The CDR3 sequence is CASSLEGYEQFF. CDR3 coding DNA: TGTGCCAGCAGCTTGGAAGGATATGAGCAGTTCTTC.

J is TRBJ2-7 and V is TRBV6-1, with D possibly TRBD1 on 6 matching bases. V lost 10 bases, J lost 2 bases, and 18 bases lay in between. CDR1 is MNHNS, CDR2 SASEGT, per germline. The CDR3 spans 14 residues. The CDR3 spells CATREWGPPYEQYF. The DNA for the CDR3 is TGTGCCACCAGGGAGTGGGGGCCCCCCTACGAGCAGTACTTC.

V is TRBV5-1 and J is TRBJ2-5; 9 nucleotides agree with TRBD2. Trimming at V came to 5 bases and at J to 2 bases, leaving 7 bases not matched to a gene. The CDR3 is 15 amino acids. Germline CDR1 reads SGHRS; CDR2 reads YFSETQ. The CDR3 DNA follows: TGCGCCAGCAGTCGAGCGGGGGGTTGGCAAGAGACCCAGTACTTC. Its translation: CASSRAGGWQETQYF.

This clone was seen a single time. J is TRBJ1-1 and V is TRBV7-9, with 11 nucleotides matching TRBD1. Unmatched junction bases numbered 6, after V lost 5 bases and J lost 4 bases. Germline-derived CDR1 and CDR2 are SEHNR and FQNEAQ (reference sequence). This CDR3 has 15 amino acids. CDR3 coding DNA: TGTGCCAGCAGCCAACGGACAGGGGGCGTCACTGAAGCTTTCTTT. This codes for CASSQRTGGVTEAFF.

This sequence joins TRBV14 and TRBJ2-5; D may be TRBD1 (5 bases). The CDR3 covers 13 residues. V gave up 4 bases and J gave up 5 bases, with 11 bases separating them. CDR1 is SGHDN and CDR2 is FVKESK in the germline V gene. The CDR3 spells CASSLRAIETQYF. In DNA, the CDR3 is TGTGCCAGCAGCCTCAGGGCAATCGAGACCCAGTACTTC.

This clone appeared a few times. This chain connects TRBV2 to TRBJ2-2; possible D gene TRBD2, 5 bases. CDR3 length equals 16 residues. The germline V gene has CDR1 SNHLY and CDR2 FYNNEI. V gave up 5 bases and J gave up 4 bases, with 17 bases separating them. The CDR3 coding sequence is TGTGCCAGCAGTTCTGAGGGTTACATCAGCACCGGGGAGCTGTTTTTT. It specifies CASSSEGYISTGELFF.